A single sample gave rise to the 26 T cell receptor beta chains below, sequenced in a study of T-cell reconstitution after alpha-beta-depleted transplantation in children. Preparation of the TCRbeta library was carried out with unique molecular identifiers. TCRdb reanalysed the PCR reads using MiXCR and keeps one entry per CDR3 protein. The top ten hold more than 2.5% of the sample, which has a few hundred thousand distinct CDR3 sequences, approximately 16% seen once. Sample: PBMCs from the stem cell graft donor, taken from the stem cell graft. The receptor set was obtained from a human donor who donated a stem cell graft to a child with acute lymphoblastic leukemia.

This clonotype was observed a few times. The rearrangement uses TRBV20-1 and TRBJ2-1; D may be TRBD2 (6 bases). V lost 1 base, J lost 14 bases, and 24 bases lay in between. Per the germline V gene, CDR1 is DFQATT and CDR2 is SNEGSKA (reference sequence). The CDR3 spans 15 residues. The CDR3 nucleotides read TGCAGTGCTAGAGGGGGACGGGACTTGCCCTACCGGGAGTTCTTC. This encodes CSARGGRDLPYREFF.

This clonotype was seen a few times. V and J are TRBV25-1 and TRBJ2-4; D unresolved. This CDR3 is built from 14 residues. Per germline, CDR1 MGHDK and CDR2 SYGVNS. Trimming stripped 0 bases from V and 5 bases from J, with 8 bases between. CDR3 residues: CASSEYRSQNIQYF. In DNA form, the CDR3 reads TGTGCCAGCAGTGAATATAGGTCCCAAAACATTCAGTACTTC. The whole variable domain, remainder taken from reference TRBV25-1 and TRBJ2-4, is EADIYQTPRYLVIGTGKKITLECSQTMGHDKMYWYQQDPGMELHLIHYSYGVNSTEKGDLSSESTVSRIRTEHFPLTLESARPSHTSQYLCASSEYRSQNIQYFGAGTRLSVL.

Only a few counts were recorded for this clonotype. J is TRBJ1-2 and V is TRBV12-3 or TRBV12-4; 12 positions agree with TRBD1. Trimming at V came to 6 bases and at J to 6 bases, leaving 5 bases not matched to a gene. The CDR3 loop spans 14 amino acids. The CDR3 is CASRRDRGRDGYTF. The DNA of the CDR3 is TGTGCCAGCAGGCGGGACAGGGGGCGCGATGGCTACACCTTC.

Turning to this clonotype: This may stem from a read error, because a much larger clone lies one nucleotide away. The chain has TRBV7-9 and TRBJ1-1, with a possible D match to TRBD1 (6 bases). The CDR3 covers 17 residues. Germline CDR1 is SEHNR and CDR2 is FQNEAQ (reference sequence). The germline V and J ends were trimmed by 0 bases and 1 base, with 15 bases remaining between them. CDR3 DNA sequence: TGTGCCAGCAGCTTAGCAGTGGGCAGGGGTTGGAACACTGAAGCTTTCTTT. Amino acids: CASSLAVGRGWNTEAFF.

The rearrangement links TRBV20-1 to TRBJ2-3; D is perhaps TRBD1 or TRBD2 (5 bases each). With 5 bases removed from V and 6 bases from J, the gap between germline ends came to 21 bases. Per germline, CDR1 DFQATT and CDR2 SNEGSKA (reference sequence). The CDR3 loop spans 15 amino acids. DNA of the CDR3: TGCAGTGCTCCCCTCGACTACAGGCCCCGGGATACGCAGTATTTT. This translates into CSAPLDYRPRDTQYF.

The gene calls are TRBV5-1 and TRBJ1-1; 7 nucleotides match TRBD1. The CDR3 consists of 13 residues. The germline V gene encodes CDR1 SGHRS and CDR2 YFSETQ. Trimming at V came to 5 bases and at J to 8 bases, leaving 9 bases not matched to a gene. The CDR3 loop reads CASSDYPGQEAFF. CDR3 nucleotide sequence: TGCGCCAGCAGTGATTACCCGGGACAGGAAGCTTTCTTT.

The sample holds a few counts of this clonotype. The chain has TRBV29-1 and TRBJ2-7; weak D call: TRBD1 (6 bases). With 3 bases removed from V and 0 bases from J, the gap between germline ends came to 12 bases. Per germline, CDR1 SQVTM and CDR2 ANQGSEA. This CDR3 spans 14 amino acids. CDR3 protein: CSVEGGQSSYEQYF. CDR3 bases: TGCAGCGTTGAGGGTGGACAGAGCTCCTACGAGCAGTACTTC.

The chain is built from TRBV18 and TRBJ1-1; 9 bases fit TRBD1. The CDR3 length is 16 residues. With V trimmed by 1 base and J by 2 bases, 5 bases remained unmatched. Germline V gene lookup returns CDR1 KGHSH and CDR2 LQKENI. The CDR3 protein is CASSPQQGAGNTEAFF. Here the CDR3 DNA reads TGTGCCAGCTCACCACAACAGGGGGCCGGAAACACTGAAGCTTTCTTT. The entire variable domain, with the rest obtained from reference TRBV18 and TRBJ1-1, is as follows: NAGVMQNPRHLVRRRGQEARLRCSPMKGHSHVYWYRQLPEEGLKFMVYLQKENIIDESGMPKERFSAEFPKEGPSILRIQQVVRGDSAAYFCASSPQQGAGNTEAFFGQGTRLTVV.

Details on this clonotype: Relative to the germline gene, one junction end is altered; a read error may explain this. CDR3 coding DNA: TGTGCCAGCAGTTTAATGGGGGGCGCTGAAGCTTTCTTT. Encoded protein: CASSLMGGAEAFF. The rearrangement uses TRBV5-1 and TRBJ1-1, with TRBD1 as a possible D gene (6 bases). The germline gives CDR1 SGHRS, CDR2 YFSETQ. The CDR3 length is 13 residues.

In nucleotides, the CDR3 is TGTGCCATCAGTGACCCGAACGGGGCGAACAGACGAGAGCAGTACTTC. This codes for CAISDPNGANRREQYF. The J gene is TRBJ2-7, the V gene TRBV10-3; D possibly matches TRBD1 or TRBD2 (5 bases each). V was shortened by 3 bases and J by 7 bases, with 22 bases between the two germline ends. CDR1 and CDR2 from the germline V gene are ENHRY and SYGVKD. CDR3 length: 16 amino acids.

This clonotype was observed at least ten times. Germline and junction disagree at one end, which may indicate a read error. The gene calls are TRBV13 and TRBJ2-5; 9 bases fit TRBD1. From germline, CDR1 is PRHDT and CDR2 FYEKMQ (reference sequence). CDR3 length equals 15 residues. The CDR3 region is CASSLGQGFQETQYF. Written as DNA, the CDR3 is TGTGCCAGCAGCCTAGGACAGGGGTTTCAAGAGACCCAGTACTTC.

The chain is built from TRBV7-9 and TRBJ2-3; D possibly corresponds to TRBD1 (6 bases). The ends were cut back, 5 bases at V and 0 bases at J, with 12 bases in the middle. Germline loops: CDR1 SEHNR, CDR2 FQNEAQ (reference sequence). The length of the CDR3 is 15 residues. The CDR3 spells CASSPYRASTDTQYF. The CDR3 coding sequence is TGTGCCAGCAGCCCCTACAGGGCCAGCACAGATACGCAGTATTTT. Filled out from reference TRBV7-9 and TRBJ2-3, the complete variable domain reads DTGVSQNPRHKITKRGQNVTFRCDPISEHNRLYWYRQTLGQGPEFLTYFQNEAQLEKSRLLSDRFSAERPKGSFSTLEIQRTEQGDSAMYLCASSPYRASTDTQYFGPGTRLTVL.

The rearrangement uses TRBV5-1 and TRBJ1-4; D is unclear. This CDR3 is 14 amino acids long. Trimming cost V 7 bases and J 1 base, with 11 bases left between them. Germline CDR1 is SGHRS and CDR2 is YFSETQ. The CDR3 loop reads CASYPGGTNEKLFF. The CDR3 DNA follows: TGCGCCAGCTATCCAGGCGGAACTAATGAAAAACTGTTTTTT.

The CDR3 bases are TGCGCCAGCAGGAGGGGACAGGGGGTTGAAGAGACCCAGTACTTC. This codes for CASRRGQGVEETQYF. The V call is TRBV5-1, the J call TRBJ2-5; 11 nucleotides match TRBD1. After removal of 5 bases from V and 3 bases from J, the junction contained 6 bases not matched to a gene. CDR3 length equals 15 residues. Looked up from germline, CDR1 is SGHRS and CDR2 is YFSETQ.

Of note for this clonotype: A much larger clone sits a single nucleotide away, making a read error possible. The V call is TRBV4-1, the J call TRBJ1-5; 7 nucleotides align to TRBD1. CDR3 size: 17 residues. The germline V gene encodes CDR1 MGHRA and CDR2 YSYEKL. The ends lost 2 bases at V and 2 bases at J; junction bases unmatched: 9. The DNA for the CDR3 is TGCGCCAGCAGCCAACACCTAGGACAGGTGGGCAATCAGCCCCAGCATTTT. This gives the protein CASSQHLGQVGNQPQHF.

This clonotype was picked up a small number of times. The chain combines TRBV7-8 with TRBJ2-7; either TRBD1 or TRBD2 may fit D (5 bases each). The germline V gene has CDR1 SGHVS and CDR2 FQNEAQ. This CDR3 contains 15 residues. V was pared by 1 base and J by 3 bases, with 13 bases between. CDR3 in DNA: TGTGCCAGCAGCTTAGTATTGGGGGATAACTACGAGCAGTACTTC. Amino acids: CASSLVLGDNYEQYF.

The chain uses TRBV7-8 and TRBJ1-6, with 8 bases that match TRBD1. Germline lookup yields CDR1 SGHVS and CDR2 FQNEAQ. The CDR3 is made up of 16 amino acids. V lost 0 bases, J lost 10 bases, and 8 bases stayed unmatched. CDR3 residues: CASSLAHTGGGSPLHF. CDR3 DNA: TGTGCCAGCAGCTTAGCGCATACAGGGGGAGGATCACCCCTCCACTTT.

The gene calls are TRBV5-1 and TRBJ2-7; perhaps TRBD2 as D (7 bases). The germline gives CDR1 SGHRS, CDR2 YFSETQ. The CDR3 sequence is 16 residues long. V gave up 0 bases and J gave up 3 bases, with 16 bases separating them. CDR3 coding DNA: TGCGCCAGCAGCTTGGCGGAGGCGGGGGCGTACTACGAGCAGTACTTC. Translation gives CASSLAEAGAYYEQYF.

This chain links TRBV5-1 with TRBJ1-1; TRBD1 aligns across 8 bases. CDR1 and CDR2 from the germline V gene are SGHRS and YFSETQ. The CDR3 loop spans 15 amino acids. Trimming at V came to 4 bases and at J to 0 bases, leaving 5 bases not matched to a gene. CDR3 loop: CASSPAGGLNTEAFF. The CDR3 region has the DNA TGCGCCAGCAGCCCTGCAGGGGGCCTGAACACTGAAGCTTTCTTT.

This clonotype was counted only a few times. The chain uses TRBV9 and TRBJ2-2; 8 bases line up with TRBD1. The CDR3 is 14 amino acids. In germline, CDR1 is SGDLS, CDR2 YYNGEE. V gave up 3 bases and J gave up 4 bases; unmatched junction bases: 2. The CDR3 region has the DNA TGTGCCAGCAGCGCACAGGGGGTCACCGGGGAGCTGTTTTTT. As protein: CASSAQGVTGELFF.

The J gene is TRBJ2-1, the V gene TRBV4-1; no definite D call. The CDR3 consists of 15 residues. The V gene lost 0 bases and the J gene lost 3 bases, with 9 bases spanning the gap. CDR1 is MGHRA, CDR2 YSYEKL, per germline. The CDR3 is CASSQDWPFYNEQFF. The CDR3 coding sequence is TGCGCCAGCAGCCAAGATTGGCCCTTCTACAATGAGCAGTTCTTC.

This clonotype appeared a few times. V is TRBV12-3 or TRBV12-4 and J is TRBJ1-2; D is uncertain. This CDR3 contains 13 residues. Trimming took off 3 bases at V and 7 bases at J, with 12 bases between the two ends. As DNA, the CDR3 is TGTGCCAGCAGTTTCGGCACGGGCGGTGGCTACACCTTC. The encoded protein is CASSFGTGGGYTF.

This clonotype was picked up a small number of times. The chain couples TRBV12-3 or TRBV12-4 to TRBJ2-3; the match to TRBD1 covers 8 bases. The CDR3 loop spans 11 amino acids. With V trimmed by 6 bases and J by 13 bases, 6 bases remained unmatched. In DNA form, the CDR3 reads TGTGCCAGCAGGCAGGGGGCTTATGAGTATTTT. Translating gives CASRQGAYEYF.

This chain uses TRBV10-1 with TRBJ2-2; 8 bases match TRBD1. The germline V gene encodes CDR1 WNHNN and CDR2 SYGVQD (reference sequence). This CDR3 contains 17 residues. V dropped 3 bases and J dropped 3; count of bases not matched to a gene: 9. This chain's CDR3 is CASSDPWARGHTGELFF. For the CDR3, the DNA is TGCGCCAGCAGTGATCCCTGGGCCAGGGGGCACACCGGGGAGCTGTTTTTT.

A few counts support this clonotype. This chain links TRBV9 with TRBJ2-1; possibly TRBD2 for D (6 bases). V was trimmed by 4 bases and J by 2 bases, leaving 10 bases between them. There are 14 residues in the CDR3. The germline V gene has CDR1 SGDLS and CDR2 YYNGEE. CDR3 in amino acids: CASSYGGAYNEQFF. CDR3 nucleotide sequence: TGTGCCAGCAGCTATGGAGGGGCCTACAATGAGCAGTTCTTC.

The gene calls are TRBV3-1 and TRBJ1-1, with a possible D match to TRBD1 (6 bases). Per germline, CDR1 LGHDT and CDR2 YNNKEL (reference sequence). The CDR3 loop spans 14 amino acids. V lost 4 bases, J lost 5 bases, and 14 bases lay in between. The CDR3 DNA reads TGTGCCAGCAGCCCCAACAGGGTGCGGACTGAAGCTTTCTTT. This codes for CASSPNRVRTEAFF.